This T cell receptor beta chain was identified in a study of blood T cell repertoires in COVID-19 (dated by TCRdb to the early 2020s). Background on the whole study: The collaborator samples originated in the United States, Italy and Spain and spanned the acute and convalescent phases of COVID-19. The prospective study material was composed of cDNA or gDNA derived from T cells, B-cell-depleted T cells, or PBMCs. Deeply sampled blood TCRbeta repertoires from subjects exposed to, actively infected with, or recovered from COVID-19 were included in the dataset. The repertoires were made available in a free public database intended to serve as a resource for research on the immune response to SARS-CoV-2. Samples were obtained from the ongoing ImmuneRACE study (first 160 participants) and from some 1,300 subjects provided by 6 global collaborators. Sample metadata almost always included a de-identified subject ID, COVID-19 status, age in years and sex. Where available, HLA class I and class II types were obtained from metadata supplied by the sample provider rather than from assay-based typing.

Overall results and qualifications from the work: The amount of clinical and demographic metadata varied by source and participant and was provided uncurated.

From its cysteine to its phenylalanine, the CDR3 spans 16 amino acids. Just the 48-base CDR3 DNA is kept, in frame starting at base 1. The germline V and J ends show losses of 5 bases and 4 bases respectively, and no gene match explains 10 bases of the junction. The germline V gene encodes CDR1 SNHLY and CDR2 FYNNEI. Collaborating institutions collected whole blood in K2EDTA tubes following their own protocols. For TCRbeta analysis, collaborators shipped samples as frozen whole blood, isolated PBMCs, or DNA extracted from either of those sample types. Regarding this clone: Which antigen it targets is not known. The sample holds no much larger clone one base away, and base qualities are not on file.

TCRbeta CDR3 regions were amplified from genomic DNA by means of the immunoSEQ Assay, a bias-controlled multiplex PCR. On the authors' methods: The number of nucleated cells in each sample was estimated from the amplification of reference gene primers within the assay. Sequence reads were collapsed and filtered to measure the absolute abundance of every unique TCRbeta CDR3 rearrangement. Productive Simpson clonality was computed per sample as the square root of Simpson's diversity index over productive rearrangements. The table comes from immuneACCESS by way of TCRdb, which keeps in-frame sequences with V and J called. Part of the clones is missing from these tables; in studies checked, under half for an unresolved V gene and the rest for unknown reasons. V and J calls and clone size come straight from that table; D and trimming were deduced from the DNA. In all, the sample holds some 130,000 clones, and roughly 84% of those were seen once. The ten largest clonotypes hold 44% of the sample.

The sequence was obtained from a human donor in a cohort sampled during active COVID-19. The V gene is TRBV2 and the J gene is TRBJ2-5; TRBD2 lines up with 10 middle nucleotides. Sequenced input: peripheral blood. CDR3 protein: CASSPDGAGGLETQYF. DNA sequence: TGTGCCAGCAGTCCTGACGGAGCGGGAGGGCTAGAGACCCAGTACTTC.